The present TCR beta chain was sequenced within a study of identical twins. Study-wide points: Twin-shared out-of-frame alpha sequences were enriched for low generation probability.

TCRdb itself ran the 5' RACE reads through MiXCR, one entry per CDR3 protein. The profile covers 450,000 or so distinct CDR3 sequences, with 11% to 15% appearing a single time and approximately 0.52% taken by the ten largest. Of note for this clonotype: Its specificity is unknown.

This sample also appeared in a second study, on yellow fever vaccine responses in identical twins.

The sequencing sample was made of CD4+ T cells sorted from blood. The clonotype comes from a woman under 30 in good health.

The CDR3: CASSLVRLSYEQYF. DNA for the CDR3: TGTGCCAGCAGCTTAGTCAGGTTGAGCTACGAGCAGTACTTC. The chain employs TRBV11-2 and TRBJ2-7; no firm D call. CDR3 length equals 14 residues. V was cut by 1 base and J by 3 bases, with 10 bases left in between. From germline, CDR1 is SGHAT and CDR2 FQNNGV.